This T cell receptor beta chain appears in the sequencing data of a study of T cell responses to AZD1222 COVID-19 vaccine. Per the germline V gene, CDR1 is SNHLY and CDR2 is FYNNEI. The J segment lost 6 bases and the V segment lost 0 bases, leaving 7 bases of the junction unmatched. This CDR3 is 16 amino acids long. The table came from immunoSEQ multiplex PCR; TCRdb's copy has only in-frame clones and leaves some out. The sample lists under 150,000 clones, about 91% occurring once. The V gene is TRBV2, the J gene TRBJ2-3, with TRBD2 matching 9 bases. This receptor was identified in an adult who received the AZD1222 COVID-19 vaccine. Sequencing used peripheral blood, obtained 28 days after the second AZD1222 dose. Here the CDR3 DNA reads TGTGCCAGCAGTGAAGCGAGGCTAGCGGGGCAGGATACGCAGTATTTT. Its protein is CASSEARLAGQDTQYF.